Listed below are T cell receptor beta chains from one sample, sequenced in a study of blood T cells in healthy people across ages. Each CDR3 protein is one row after TCRdb ran MiXCR on the 5' RACE reads. Of over 750,000 distinct CDR3 sequences in the sample, just under 25% were seen once. The data also belong to a second study, concerning T cells of mothers and their children.

Sequenced: blood. These receptor sequences come from a boy between 5 and 17 years old in good health. CDR3s include the opening cysteine and the closing phenylalanine or tryptophan. Each record gives: D gene, V gene, clone size, J gene, CDR3 protein, CDR3 DNA. D genes are given only for firm matches. Clone size is not always given. Where it is, it says once, few, many or a class for expanded clones.

TRBD1	TRBV19	few	TRBJ1-2	CASSINPRQGVFGYTF	TGTGCCAGTAGTATAAACCCGCGACAGGGGGTCTTTGGCTACACCTTC
NA	TRBV12-3/TRBV12-4	NA	TRBJ2-3	CASSPLLVGGDTQYF	TGTGCCAGCAGTCCCCTCCTTGTGGGGGGAGATACGCAGTATTTT
NA	TRBV18	NA	TRBJ2-5	CASSPMRGTETQYF	TGTGCCAGCTCACCAATGAGGGGGACGGAGACCCAGTACTTC
NA	TRBV28	NA	TRBJ2-7	CASSFVLRDEQYF	TGTGCCAGCAGTTTCGTATTGAGGGACGAGCAGTACTTC
NA	TRBV3-1	NA	TRBJ2-5	CASSHYWKETQYF	TGTGCCAGCAGCCACTACTGGAAAGAGACCCAGTACTTC
TRBD2	TRBV28	NA	TRBJ2-1	CASSHTSGGAPNEQFF	TGTGCCAGCAGCCACACTAGCGGGGGGGCCCCAAATGAGCAGTTCTTC
NA	TRBV20-1	NA	TRBJ2-7	CSARSVYEQYF	TGCAGTGCTAGAAGTGTCTACGAGCAGTACTTC
TRBD2	TRBV5-1	few	TRBJ2-2	CASSVGGAGPGELLF	TGCGCCAGCAGCGTGGGCGGAGCGGGACCCGGGGAGCTGCTTTTT
TRBD2	TRBV5-1	few	TRBJ2-7	CASSLLAGGESYEQYF	TGCGCCAGCAGCCTGCTAGCGGGAGGAGAATCCTACGAGCAGTACTTC
TRBD1	TRBV2	few	TRBJ2-5	CASSDQGAWETQYF	TGTGCCAGCAGTGACCAGGGGGCTTGGGAGACCCAGTACTTC
NA	TRBV7-2	NA	TRBJ1-1	CASSLGVFRESTEAFF	TGTGCCAGCAGCTTAGGAGTATTCAGGGAGAGCACTGAAGCTTTCTTT
NA	TRBV6-1	few	TRBJ2-7	CASSESRGRYF	TGTGCCAGCAGTGAGTCACGAGGGAGGTACTTC
TRBD2	TRBV2	NA	TRBJ2-7	CAGRPLAGGISYEQYF	TGTGCCGGCAGACCACTAGCGGGGGGGATCTCCTACGAGCAGTACTTC
TRBD1	TRBV29-1	few	TRBJ2-6	CSARRGDSGANVLTF	TGCAGCGCCCGAAGAGGGGACAGTGGGGCCAACGTCCTGACTTTC
NA	TRBV12-3/TRBV12-4	NA	TRBJ2-7	CASSLVGAVTHEQYF	TGTGCCAGCAGTTTAGTGGGGGCTGTAACCCACGAGCAGTACTTC
TRBD2	TRBV4-3	NA	TRBJ2-1	CASSHEWDLAGGNEQFF	TGCGCCAGCAGCCACGAATGGGACCTAGCGGGGGGCAATGAGCAGTTCTTC
NA	TRBV28	NA	TRBJ2-7	CASSLLGQGRKGEQYF	TGTGCCAGCAGTTTACTAGGGCAGGGGAGGAAGGGCGAGCAGTACTTC
NA	TRBV28	few	TRBJ2-4	CASSFEGWDLAKNIQYF	TGTGCCAGCAGTTTCGAGGGCTGGGACCTAGCCAAAAACATTCAGTACTTC
NA	TRBV2	NA	TRBJ2-3	CASSEGGTPDTQYF	TGTGCCAGCAGTGAAGGAGGGACACCAGATACGCAGTATTTT
NA	TRBV5-1	NA	TRBJ2-7	CASSSATGKSRLEQYF	TGCGCCAGCAGCTCGGCGACAGGAAAATCTCGTTTAGAGCAGTACTTC
NA	TRBV6-1	few	TRBJ1-1	CASSDVGRGTEAFF	TGTGCCAGCAGTGATGTTGGCCGGGGCACTGAAGCTTTCTTT
NA	TRBV5-1	few	TRBJ2-1	CASSRGTLSSYNEQFF	TGCGCCAGCAGCCGGGGGACCTTAAGCTCCTACAATGAGCAGTTCTTC